These 32 T cell receptor beta chains share one sample of origin, sequenced in a study of blood T cell repertoires in COVID-19. Profiling relied on immunoSEQ multiplex PCR, and the TCRdb table lists in-frame clones only, not all of them. Counted here are over 85,000 clones, roughly 84% occurring once; the ten biggest clones make up under 15%. Sample: peripheral blood. The receptor set was obtained from a human donor in a cohort sampled during active COVID-19.

This sequence joins TRBV27 and TRBJ2-7; 9 bases map to TRBD1. The V and J ends lost 1 base and 4 bases, in that order; junction bases with no gene match: 11. CDR1 and CDR2 (germline): MNHEY, SMNVEV (reference sequence). There are 17 residues in the CDR3. In DNA form, the CDR3 reads TGTGCCAGCAGTTTATTAATCGGCGGGACAGGGTTGTACGAGCAGTACTTC. This codes for CASSLLIGGTGLYEQYF.

The V gene is TRBV29-1, the J gene TRBJ2-7, with D perhaps TRBD1 (6 bases). Germline CDR1 SQVTM, CDR2 ANQGSEA. The V end was cut by 0 bases, the J end by 2 bases, with 8 bases between. This CDR3 comprises 13 residues. CDR3 in amino acids: CSVEDTGTYEQYF. In DNA form, the CDR3 reads TGCAGCGTTGAAGATACAGGGACCTACGAGCAGTACTTC.

The V and J genes are TRBV5-6 and TRBJ2-3; 9 bases fit TRBD2. The V gene's germline CDR1 is SGHDT and CDR2 YYEEEE. After removal of 2 bases from V and 1 base from J, the junction contained 8 bases not matched to a gene. The CDR3 has 17 residues. The CDR3 DNA reads as TGTGCCAGCAGCTTTATGGGGTCTAGCGGGGGCACAGATACGCAGTATTTT. As protein: CASSFMGSSGGTDTQYF.

The V and J genes are TRBV30 and TRBJ1-6; weak D call: TRBD1 (5 bases). Trimming took off 7 bases at V and 8 bases at J, with 9 bases between the two ends. The CDR3 has 11 residues. Germline assignment: CDR1 GTSNPN and CDR2 SVGIG (reference sequence). The CDR3 nucleotides read TGTGCCTTTGGGGCCGATTCACCCCTCCACTTT. Amino acids: CAFGADSPLHF.

The chain employs TRBV29-1 and TRBJ1-1; tentative D call: TRBD1 (5 bases). The germline V and J ends were trimmed by 7 bases and 1 base, with 13 bases remaining between them. CDR3 length: 13 amino acids. Germline V gives CDR1 SQVTM, CDR2 ANQGSEA. CDR3 DNA: TGCAGCGCGAGAACAGGACAGAACACTGAAGCTTTCTTT. Its protein is CSARTGQNTEAFF.

The rearrangement uses TRBV7-8 and TRBJ2-1; D is possibly TRBD1 (6 bases). Germline V lookup: CDR1 SGHVS, CDR2 FQNEAQ. The CDR3 consists of 17 residues. V lost 5 bases and J 1 base, leaving 18 bases between the germline ends. The CDR3 nucleotides are TGTGCCAGCAGCCCACCCCGGTGGGGGCTGTCCTACAATGAGCAGTTCTTC. It codes for CASSPPRWGLSYNEQFF.

The genes are TRBV6-5 and TRBJ2-7; 7 bases fit TRBD1. Trimming cost V 6 bases and J 5 bases; bases outside gene matches: 7. The CDR3 sequence is 13 residues long. CDR1 MNHEY and CDR2 SVGAGI come from the germline V gene. The chain's CDR3 is CASRFRGSDEQYF. In DNA, the CDR3 is TGTGCCAGCAGATTCAGGGGGTCCGACGAGCAGTACTTC.

The rearrangement links TRBV11-3 to TRBJ2-4; 7 bases match TRBD1. Germline V gene data show CDR1 as SGHNT and CDR2 as YENEEA. This CDR3 has 14 residues. Trimming at V came to 5 bases and at J to 9 bases, leaving 10 bases not matched to a gene. CDR3 amino acids: CASSPEGGSGIQYF. Written as DNA, the CDR3 is TGTGCCAGCAGCCCAGAAGGGGGCTCGGGCATTCAGTACTTC.

DNA for the CDR3: TGTGCCAGCAGTGTTCTGAAGAGTTCCTACGAGCAGTACTTC. This gives the protein CASSVLKSSYEQYF. This sequence joins TRBV2 and TRBJ2-7; D not resolved. Germline-derived CDR1 and CDR2 are SNHLY and FYNNEI. Trimming removed 4 bases at V and 1 base at J, with 11 bases between. The CDR3 spans 14 residues.

This chain connects TRBV6-2 or TRBV6-3 to TRBJ2-7, with 7 nucleotides matching TRBD2. This CDR3 is built from 17 residues. V gave up 0 bases and J gave up 5 bases; unmatched junction bases: 13. Looked up from germline, CDR1 is MNHEY and CDR2 is SVGEGT. In DNA form, the CDR3 reads TGTGCCAGCAGTTACTCGGGAGGGTTTAAACCCCACGACGAGCAGTACTTC. Its protein is CASSYSGGFKPHDEQYF.

This chain joins TRBV6-2 or TRBV6-3 and TRBJ2-3; weak D call: TRBD1 (6 bases). V lost 5 bases and J 1 base, leaving 16 bases between the germline ends. The germline gives CDR1 MNHEY, CDR2 SVGEGT. There are 16 residues in the CDR3. The CDR3 reads CASSHPEGGGTDTQYF. Here the CDR3 DNA reads TGTGCCAGCAGTCACCCTGAAGGGGGTGGCACAGATACGCAGTATTTT.

The chain carries TRBV11-3 and TRBJ2-3; tentatively, D is TRBD1 (6 bases). Germline assignment: CDR1 SGHNT and CDR2 YENEEA. V lost 5 bases to trimming and J lost 6 bases, with 21 bases between them. CDR3 size: 16 residues. The CDR3 here is CASSPGGTGLGDTQYF. CDR3 DNA sequence: TGTGCCAGCAGCCCTGGTGGCACAGGGTTGGGGGATACGCAGTATTTT.

Comment on this clone: The limits of the CDR3 on the DNA are not certain, so only TCRdb's listed CDR3 is given. The rearrangement joins TRBV21-1 to TRBJ2-7; the table calls TRBD1, which could not be checked here. TRBV21-1 is recorded as a pseudogene. The CDR3 numbers 19 amino acids, ends counted. CDR3: CASSKALEWGLGSSYEQYF.

Written as DNA, the CDR3 is TGTGCCAGTAGTATAGGCGGGAGGCGGGGAGATACGCAGTATTTT. As protein: CASSIGGRRGDTQYF. V gene TRBV19 combines with J gene TRBJ2-3; 8 positions match TRBD2. With 1 base clipped from V and 5 bases from J, the junction kept 5 bases outside the gene matches. The CDR3 loop spans 15 amino acids. The germline V gene has CDR1 LNHDA and CDR2 SQIVND (reference sequence).

This clone was found once. This rearrangement joins TRBV6-5 to TRBJ1-4, with D maybe TRBD1 (6 bases). Trimming cost V 4 bases and J 0 bases, with 12 bases left between them. The CDR3 is 16 residues long. Germline V gene lookup returns CDR1 MNHEY and CDR2 SVGAGI. CDR3 residues: CASSSTGSSTNEKLFF. CDR3 coding DNA: TGTGCCAGCAGTTCCACAGGGAGTTCAACTAATGAAAAACTGTTTTTT.

This clone has just one count. The chain carries TRBV10-3 and TRBJ2-7, with 8 positions matching TRBD2. CDR1 is ENHRY, CDR2 SYGVKD, per germline. J gave up 2 bases and V 0 bases, and 3 bases lay outside the gene matches. The CDR3 has 15 amino acids. The CDR3 DNA is TGTGCCATCAGTGAGTCTTGGCGGGGGGCCTACGAGCAGTACTTC. Translating it yields CAISESWRGAYEQYF.

The rearrangement uses TRBV29-1 and TRBJ2-3; D uncertain. CDR1 is SQVTM and CDR2 is ANQGSEA in the germline V gene. Deletions cut 7 bases from V and 6 bases from J, with 8 bases between. CDR3 length: 10 residues. CDR3 DNA sequence: TGCAGCGCCCCCGTGGATACGCAGTATTTT. Amino acids: CSAPVDTQYF.

The chain recombines TRBV5-4 with TRBJ1-5; D might be TRBD1 (5 bases). V gave up 2 bases and J gave up 0 bases, with 9 bases separating them. CDR3 length equals 15 residues. Per germline, CDR1 SGHNT and CDR2 YYREEE (reference sequence). CDR3 in amino acids: CASSFAGSSNQPQHF. The CDR3 region has the DNA TGTGCCAGCAGCTTTGCAGGGTCTAGCAATCAGCCCCAGCATTTT.

The chain couples TRBV7-2 to TRBJ2-1, with 9 nucleotides matching TRBD2. Germline CDR1 SGHTA, CDR2 FQGNSA. The ends lost 4 bases at V and 5 bases at J; junction bases unmatched: 3. The CDR3 totals 14 residues. The CDR3 nucleotides are TGTGCCAGCAGCTGGCGGGAGGGGGACAATGAGCAGTTCTTC. It is translated as CASSWREGDNEQFF.

The rearrangement joins TRBV7-6 to TRBJ2-3, with TRBD2 matching 8 bases. The V segment lost 5 bases and the J segment 5 bases; nucleotides outside the gene matches: 9. The germline gives CDR1 SGHVS, CDR2 FNYEAQ. This CDR3 comprises 15 residues. CDR3 DNA sequence: TGTGCCAGCAGCGACGAGCGGGGGCTTGTAGATACGCAGTATTTT. This codes for CASSDERGLVDTQYF.

This rearrangement joins TRBV4-1 to TRBJ2-7; the D is unclear. V gave up 0 bases and J gave up 4 bases, with 22 bases separating them. This CDR3 is 18 amino acids long. Per the germline V gene, CDR1 is MGHRA and CDR2 is YSYEKL. In DNA form, the CDR3 reads TGCGCCAGCAGCCAAGATAATATGCGAGCGTTAAGGAATTACGAGCAGTACTTC. Residues: CASSQDNMRALRNYEQYF.

This clone showed up just a few times. The rearrangement links TRBV10-3 to TRBJ2-2; 8 bases map to TRBD2. Germline V gives CDR1 ENHRY, CDR2 SYGVKD. The J segment lost 4 bases and the V segment lost 5 bases, leaving 9 bases of the junction unmatched. The length of the CDR3 is 16 residues. CDR3 sequence (DNA): TGTGCCATCAGTATTACAGGTGCGGGGGGCACCGGGGAGCTGTTTTTT. This sequence encodes CAISITGAGGTGELFF.

As regards this clone: This specimen includes other DNA sequences encoding the same CDR3. V gene TRBV9 combines with J gene TRBJ1-1; TRBD1 matches 8 bases. V shed 0 bases and J 0 bases; nucleotides not matched to a gene: 1. This CDR3 has 15 residues. The germline V gene encodes CDR1 SGDLS and CDR2 YYNGEE. The CDR3 coding sequence is TGTGCCAGCAGCGTAGGGGACAGGATGAACACTGAAGCTTTCTTT. This codes for CASSVGDRMNTEAFF.

The chain couples TRBV9 to TRBJ2-5; 15 positions agree with TRBD2. Germline-derived CDR1 and CDR2 are SGDLS and YYNGEE. V gave up 0 bases and J gave up 2 bases; unmatched junction bases: 2. The CDR3 has 17 residues. The CDR3 DNA is TGTGCCAGCAGCGTAGGGACTAGCGGGGGGGTACAAGAGACCCAGTACTTC. Residues: CASSVGTSGGVQETQYF.

The chain employs TRBV4-3 and TRBJ1-2; TRBD1 matches at 12 bases. V trimming: 0 bases; J trimming: 7 bases; junction bases outside the gene matches: 9. Germline V gives CDR1 LGHNA, CDR2 YSLEER. The CDR3 spans 17 residues. In nucleotides, the CDR3 is TGCGCCAGCAGCCAAGAGGCCCCGGGACAGGGGGCGTCTGGCTACACCTTC. It codes for CASSQEAPGQGASGYTF.

CDR3 protein: CASSEGLRTGELFF. CDR3 nucleotide sequence: TGTGCCAGCAGCGAGGGACTCCGAACCGGGGAGCTGTTTTTT. The chain recombines TRBV11-3 with TRBJ2-2, with D possibly being TRBD2 (6 bases). Germline V lookup: CDR1 SGHNT, CDR2 YENEEA. V lost 5 bases and J lost 5, with 12 bases in between. The CDR3 is 14 residues long. Looking up the rest from reference TRBV11-3 and TRBJ2-2 gives the full variable domain: EAGVVQSPRYKIIEKKQPVAFWCNPISGHNTLYWYLQNLGQGPELLIRYENEEAVDDSQLPKDRFSAERLKGVDSTLKIQPAELGDSAVYLCASSEGLRTGELFFGEGSRLTVL.

This clone has a single count. The rearrangement uses TRBV4-1 and TRBJ2-5, with 9 nucleotides matching TRBD2. Looked up from germline, CDR1 is MGHRA and CDR2 is YSYEKL. The CDR3 consists of 17 residues. The junction had 17 bases not matched to a gene; V was cut back by 7 bases and J by 5 bases. This CDR3 is CASTKTRGRVGEETQYF. CDR3 bases: TGCGCCAGCACTAAAACGCGCGGGAGGGTAGGAGAGGAGACCCAGTACTTC.

The chain has TRBV5-1 and TRBJ2-1; TRBD2 aligns across 8 bases. The CDR3 is made up of 15 amino acids. From germline, CDR1 is SGHRS and CDR2 YFSETQ. V was pared by 5 bases and J by 8 bases, with 12 bases of the junction left unmatched. The CDR3 nucleotides read TGCGCCAGCAGAACAACTAGCGGACCTACGGATGAGCAGTTCTTC. It yields the protein CASRTTSGPTDEQFF.

There are a few counts of this clone. J is TRBJ1-1 and V is TRBV29-1, with 10 bases that match TRBD1. The CDR3 contains 13 residues. J was trimmed by 8 bases and V by 5 bases; bases with no gene match: 8. The germline CDR1 and CDR2 sequences are SQVTM and ANQGSEA. The chain's CDR3 is CSVIRQGAWEAFF. The CDR3 DNA reads TGCAGCGTTATCAGACAGGGGGCGTGGGAAGCTTTCTTT.

The V call is TRBV9, the J call TRBJ2-5; 7 bases fit TRBD1. CDR3 length equals 14 residues. Germline trimming cut 0 bases from V and 3 bases from J; bases unmatched to any gene: 2. The germline CDR1 and CDR2 sequences are SGDLS and YYNGEE. The DNA of the CDR3 is TGTGCCAGCAGCGTAGAAGGGGGCAAAGAGACCCAGTACTTC. Translation gives CASSVEGGKETQYF.

Written as DNA, the CDR3 is TGCGCCAGCACCCTGTTAGCGGGGGGGCGGACCGGGGAGCTGTTTTTT. Protein sequence: CASTLLAGGRTGELFF. The V and J genes are TRBV5-1 and TRBJ2-2; 11 positions match TRBD2. With 6 bases clipped from V and 5 bases from J, the junction kept 9 bases outside the gene matches. Germline CDR1 reads SGHRS; CDR2 reads YFSETQ. This CDR3 spans 16 amino acids.

The V call is TRBV11-2, the J call TRBJ2-7; 8 bases are shared with TRBD1. Germline V gene sequence: CDR1 SGHAT, CDR2 FQNNGV. The V gene end was trimmed by 5 bases and the J gene end by 3 bases; junction bases not matched to a gene: 9. The CDR3 consists of 15 residues. In nucleotides, the CDR3 is TGTGCCAGCAGCCCCGAATCGACAGGGGTCTACGAGCAGTACTTC. This sequence encodes CASSPESTGVYEQYF.